Detailed here is one T cell receptor beta chain. The assay was immunoSEQ multiplex PCR, and TCRdb's table has in-frame clones only and misses some. The top ten hold 0.4% to 0.6% of the sample, which has about 36,000 clones, just over 90% seen once. This record comes from a study of T cell changes during pregnancy in multiple sclerosis. Unmatched junction bases numbered 5, after V lost 2 bases and J lost 4 bases. Per the germline V gene, CDR1 is GTSNPN and CDR2 is SVGIG (reference sequence). The CDR3 spans 15 residues. The chain uses TRBV30 and TRBJ2-3; the match to TRBD2 covers 11 bases. This receptor was identified in a female donor with multiple sclerosis, enrolled in a pregnancy study. Sequenced here: CD4+ T cells from peripheral blood mononuclear cells, sampled after pregnancy. The CDR3 bases are TGTGCCTGGAGTTTTAGCGGGAGGGCATCAGATACGCAGTATTTT. This codes for CAWSFSGRASDTQYF.